Listed below are T cell receptor beta chains from one sample, sequenced in a study of blood T cell repertoires in COVID-19. Method: immunoSEQ multiplex PCR; TCRdb's copy keeps in-frame clones and lacks some. The sample consists of over 250,000 clones, less than 85% of them appearing once. Material for sequencing was peripheral blood. Source of these receptors: a human donor with COVID-19, enrolled during active disease. The donor label of this sample is uncertain. Both conserved end residues are part of each CDR3. Fields, in order: clone size, J gene, D gene, V gene, CDR3 DNA, CDR3 protein. A D gene is named only where the DNA matches it firmly. Some rows mark clone size as missing; the rest say once, few, many or name a class of expanded clone.

- TRBJ2-3 TRBD2 TRBV29-1 TGCAGCGTCCCCTTGAAGGAGCGGGAGGGCTCGCTTTACCGTAGCACAGATACGCAGTATTTT CSVPLKEREGSLYRSTDTQYF
few TRBJ1-6 - TRBV3-1/TRBV3-2 TGTGCCAGCAGCCAAGGGCAGGATAATTCACCCCTCCACTTT CASSQGQDNSPLHF
- TRBJ2-1 TRBD2 TRBV19 TGTGCCAGTAGTATCGGAGCGGGAGCCCCCCATGAGCAGTTCTTC CASSIGAGAPHEQFF
- TRBJ2-7 - TRBV12-5 TGTGCTAGTGGTTTGGGACGGGTCGAGCAGTACTTC CASGLGRVEQYF
- TRBJ1-3 - TRBV7-6 TGTGCCAGCAGCTTGGGCAGCGCGGGAGGAAACACCATATATTTT CASSLGSAGGNTIYF
- TRBJ1-5 TRBD1 TRBV12-5 TGTGCTAGCCACAGGGGGCCGGGGGAGCCCCAGCATTTT CASHRGPGEPQHF
- TRBJ2-3 TRBD2 TRBV3-1/TRBV3-2 TGTGCCAGCAGCAAGCGGGGTCCCACAGATACGCAGTATTTT CASSKRGPTDTQYF
- TRBJ2-1 - TRBV10-2 TGCGCCAGCAGTGAGCCCGGTGGGGGGGCGAATGAGCAGTTCTTC CASSEPGGGANEQFF
- TRBJ1-3 TRBD1 TRBV11-2 TGTGCCAGCAGCGCAGGGGGCTCTGGAAACACCATATATTTT CASSAGGSGNTIYF
- TRBJ1-6 TRBD1 TRBV2 TGTGCCGGTGGGACAGGGTATAATTCACCCCTCCACTTT CAGGTGYNSPLHF
- TRBJ1-4 - TRBV27 TGTGCCAGCAGTTTCCAATTTACAGGTTACGAAACTAATGAAAAACTGTTTTTT CASSFQFTGYETNEKLFF
- TRBJ1-4 - TRBV27 TGTGCCAGCAGTTCGACGGCAGGGAATGAAAAACTGTTTTTT CASSSTAGNEKLFF
- TRBJ2-7 TRBD1 TRBV6-5 TGTGCCAGCAGTTACGGACAGGGGGCCTACGAGCAGTACTTC CASSYGQGAYEQYF
- TRBJ2-1 TRBD2 TRBV11-2 TGTGCCAGCCGGTGGGAGGGTGCACACAATGAGCAGTTCTTC CASRWEGAHNEQFF
- TRBJ2-3 TRBD2 TRBV20-1 TGCAGTGCTAGTCCCGGGAGGGCCAGGGCAGATACGCAGTATTTT CSASPGRARADTQYF